This T cell receptor (beta chain) is from a study of CD8 T cells in ankylosing spondylitis. This clonotype was observed a handful of times. Antigen unknown. Germline V lookup: CDR1 SQVTM, CDR2 ANQGSEA. V lost 7 bases, J lost 0 bases, and 12 bases lay in between. This CDR3 is built from 13 residues. MiXCR was run by TCRdb on the 5' RACE reads, yielding one entry per CDR3 protein. The sample records 400,000 or so distinct CDR3 sequences, roughly 27% being singletons. Study observations and caveats: It appeared that ankylosing spondylitis blood was characterized by a TCR beta motif of about eight highly homologous variants.

Sequencing input: blood, either unsorted or a sorted T cell fraction (not recorded which). This clonotype was obtained from a male donor with ankylosing spondylitis. The chain couples TRBV29-1 to TRBJ1-1; no clear D. The CDR3 protein is CSASSQLNTEAFF. DNA of the CDR3: TGCAGCGCCTCCTCTCAGCTGAACACTGAAGCTTTCTTT. The full variable domain, in which reference TRBV29-1 and TRBJ1-1 provide the parts outside the CDR3, is SAVISQKPSRDICQRGTSLTIQCQVDSQVTMMFWYRQQPGQSLTLIATANQGSEATYESGFVIDKFPISRPNLTFSTLTVSNMSPEDSSIYLCSASSQLNTEAFFGQGTRLTVV.